Shown below are 22 T cell receptor beta chains from a single sample sequenced in a study of T cell repertoires in cytomegalovirus infection. For these receptors, no antigen is known. A single record per CDR3 protein comes from TCRdb applying MiXCR to the reads. The sample records about 920,000 distinct CDR3 sequences, roughly a third being singletons. Sequenced material: cultured CD8+ T cells from PBMCs, taken from culture after CMV antigen stimulation. The receptor set was obtained from a human donor in good health (CMV status not recorded). Some clones in this sample may be carry-over from other donors' samples.

This chain links TRBV15 with TRBJ1-2, with D tentatively TRBD1 (6 bases). Trimming removed 5 bases from V and 7 bases from J, with 14 bases in between. The CDR3 loop spans 13 amino acids. Germline V CDR1 and CDR2: LNHNV, YYDKDF (reference sequence). This CDR3 reads CATSGNTGSGYTF. In DNA form, the CDR3 reads TGTGCCACCAGCGGGAACACAGGGTCTGGCTACACCTTC.

Concerning this clonotype: One end of the junction is discordant with germline, which a read error may explain. The chain combines TRBV7-8 with TRBJ1-2; D might be TRBD1 (6 bases). The CDR3 sequence is 16 residues long. Per germline, CDR1 SGHVS and CDR2 FQNEAQ. CDR3 amino acids: CASIGTRAPLFYGFTF. The CDR3 DNA follows: TGTGCCAGCATAGGGACAAGGGCGCCACTGTTCTATGGCTTCACCTTC. Combining the CDR3 with reference TRBV7-8 and TRBJ1-2 gives the whole variable domain GAGVSQSPRYKVAKRGQDVALRCDPISGHVSLFWYQQALGQGPEFLTYFQNEAQLDKSGLPSDRFFAERPEGSVSTLKIQRTQQEDSAVYLCASIGTRAPLFYGFTFGSGTRLTVV.

The chain couples TRBV5-4 to TRBJ1-2, with TRBD1 identical over 7 bases. Trimming removed 0 bases from V and 8 bases from J; junction bases left unmatched: 10. The CDR3 sequence is 15 residues long. Germline assignment: CDR1 SGHNT and CDR2 YYREEE (reference sequence). The CDR3 sequence is CASSLGRDRPLGYTF. The CDR3 DNA reads TGTGCCAGCAGCTTGGGTCGGGACAGACCGTTGGGCTACACCTTC.

V usage is TRBV19 and J usage is TRBJ2-5, with 8 bases that match TRBD1. This CDR3 has 13 residues. Germline trimming cut 10 bases from V and 4 bases from J; bases unmatched to any gene: 8. Germline lookup yields CDR1 LNHDA and CDR2 SQIVND (reference sequence). The CDR3 DNA reads TGTGCCACCCAAAGAGGGACAGGAGAGACCCAGTACTTC. It translates to CATQRGTGETQYF.

V and J are TRBV19 and TRBJ2-7, with D maybe TRBD1 (6 bases). The germline V gene encodes CDR1 LNHDA and CDR2 SQIVND (reference sequence). V was trimmed by 3 bases and J by 5 bases, leaving 14 bases between them. CDR3 length: 14 residues. In DNA form, the CDR3 reads TGTGCCAGTAGTATCTGGGGGACACAAAACGAGCAGTACTTC. This encodes CASSIWGTQNEQYF.

The gene calls are TRBV12-3 or TRBV12-4 and TRBJ1-1; D is undetermined. The CDR3 loop spans 13 amino acids. V was clipped by 4 bases and J by 4 bases, with 10 bases between them. The CDR3 DNA reads as TGTGCCAGCAGTTGGCCCGGCAGCACTGAAGCTTTCTTT. Translation: CASSWPGSTEAFF.

At least ten counts were recorded for this clonotype. The genes are TRBV6-6 and TRBJ2-5; TRBD1 aligns across 7 bases. After removal of 7 bases from V and 5 bases from J, the junction contained 4 bases not matched to a gene. The CDR3 runs to 12 residues. Germline V gives CDR1 MNHNY, CDR2 SVGAGI (reference sequence). The CDR3 bases are TGTGCCAGCAAGCGCAGGGGGGAGACCCAGTACTTC. Its translation: CASKRRGETQYF.

This rearrangement joins TRBV29-1 to TRBJ1-2; D call uncertain. The CDR3 has 12 residues. With 2 bases removed from V and 4 bases from J, the gap between germline ends came to 8 bases. Germline V gene data show CDR1 as SQVTM and CDR2 as ANQGSEA. This chain's CDR3 is CSVEPTVYGYTF. The CDR3, as DNA: TGCAGCGTTGAACCTACCGTCTATGGCTACACCTTC.

This clonotype was seen repeatedly, ten times or more. This chain connects TRBV7-2 to TRBJ2-5; TRBD1 aligns across 7 bases. The CDR3 extends over 15 amino acids. Per the germline V gene, CDR1 is SGHTA and CDR2 is FQGNSA. The ends lost 7 bases at V and 7 bases at J; junction bases unmatched: 15. As DNA, the CDR3 is TGTGCCAGCACCCTAACAGTCGCAGGGGGACGGACCCAGTACTTC. Protein: CASTLTVAGGRTQYF. Full variable domain (rest looked up from reference TRBV7-2 and TRBJ2-5): GAGVSQSPSNKVTEKGKDVELRCDPISGHTALYWYRQSLGQGLEFLIYFQGNSAPDKSGLPSDRFSAERTGGSVSTLTIQRTQQEDSAVYLCASTLTVAGGRTQYFGPGTRLLVL.

This clonotype was detected only a few times. The CDR3 DNA sequence: TGTGCCAGCAGTTACTCACCGACAGGGGGCCGTGAGCAGTTCTTC. Protein product: CASSYSPTGGREQFF. The chain employs TRBV6-2 or TRBV6-3 and TRBJ2-1; 10 bases are shared with TRBD1. This CDR3 has 15 residues. The ends lost 0 bases at V and 9 bases at J; junction bases unmatched: 5. Per the germline V gene, CDR1 is MNHEY and CDR2 is SVGEGT.

This clonotype has just one count. The chain couples TRBV7-9 to TRBJ1-4; D unclear. The CDR3 is 14 residues long. Germline values: CDR1 SEHNR, CDR2 FQNEAQ (reference sequence). V was clipped by 10 bases and J by 0 bases, with 12 bases between them. CDR3 sequence reads: CATDKDATNEKLFF. CDR3 coding DNA: TGTGCCACCGACAAAGATGCAACTAATGAAAAACTGTTTTTT. The full variable domain, completed using reference TRBV7-9 and TRBJ1-4, is DTGVSQNPRHKITKRGQNVTFRCDPISEHNRLYWYRQTLGQGPEFLTYFQNEAQLEKSRLLSDRFSAERPKGSFSTLEIQRTEQGDSAMYLCATDKDATNEKLFFGSGTQLSVL.

This clonotype was counted a few times. The J gene is TRBJ1-1, the V gene TRBV7-9; D remains ambiguous. There are 17 residues in the CDR3. V was cut by 4 bases and J by 5 bases, with 23 bases left in between. Germline V lookup: CDR1 SEHNR, CDR2 FQNEAQ (reference sequence). CDR3 amino acids: CASSSSTLSTGLTEAFF. The DNA of the CDR3 is TGTGCCAGCAGCTCCAGTACCTTATCGACCGGGCTAACTGAAGCTTTCTTT. The full variable domain, in which reference TRBV7-9 and TRBJ1-1 provide the parts outside the CDR3, is DTGVSQNPRHKITKRGQNVTFRCDPISEHNRLYWYRQTLGQGPEFLTYFQNEAQLEKSRLLSDRFSAERPKGSFSTLEIQRTEQGDSAMYLCASSSSTLSTGLTEAFFGQGTRLTVV.

The CDR3 sequence: CASSEGERGGLGETQYF. The CDR3 nucleotides are TGTGCCAGCAGTGAAGGAGAGCGGGGGGGGCTAGGGGAGACCCAGTACTTC. This chain connects TRBV6-1 to TRBJ2-5; 10 nucleotides match TRBD2. V shed 1 base and J 5 bases; nucleotides not matched to a gene: 10. CDR3 length: 17 amino acids. Germline V gene lookup returns CDR1 MNHNS and CDR2 SASEGT.

This clonotype was detected a few times. The chain couples TRBV28 to TRBJ2-1, with D possibly TRBD2 on 6 matching bases. Germline V lookup: CDR1 MDHEN, CDR2 SYDVKM. V shed 4 bases and J shed 2 bases, with 15 bases lying between them. There are 16 residues in the CDR3. The CDR3: CASSSATKRAYNEQFF. CDR3 sequence (DNA): TGTGCCAGCAGTTCTGCGACTAAGCGGGCCTACAATGAGCAGTTCTTC.

For the CDR3, the DNA is TGCAGTGCTAACCGACAGGGAAAACTGTTTTTT. This codes for CSANRQGKLFF. The chain has TRBV20-1 and TRBJ1-4; the match to TRBD1 covers 7 bases. Germline CDR1 is DFQATT and CDR2 is SNEGSKA (reference sequence). There are 11 residues in the CDR3. V trimming: 4 bases; J trimming: 10 bases; junction bases outside the gene matches: 3.

The chain employs TRBV6-6 and TRBJ1-1; weak D call: TRBD1 (6 bases). With 5 bases removed from V and 3 bases from J, the gap between germline ends came to 13 bases. The CDR3 has 14 amino acids. CDR1 MNHNY and CDR2 SVGAGI come from the germline V gene (reference sequence). CDR3 sequence: CASSPRGGDTEAFF. CDR3 DNA: TGTGCCAGCAGTCCCCGAGGGGGAGACACTGAAGCTTTCTTT.

The rearrangement links TRBV2 to TRBJ1-2; the D gene is possibly TRBD1 (6 bases). V was cut by 8 bases and J by 0 bases, with 16 bases left in between. Germline V lookup: CDR1 SNHLY, CDR2 FYNNEI. The CDR3 loop spans 15 amino acids. The CDR3: CASAPRGLPNYGYTF. The CDR3, as DNA: TGTGCCAGCGCTCCCAGGGGCCTTCCTAACTATGGCTACACCTTC.

Turning to this clonotype: This may be a read error: a much more frequent sequence differs by one nucleotide. This chain links TRBV7-2 with TRBJ2-4, with TRBD2 as a possible D gene (6 bases). V was shortened by 3 bases and J by 4 bases, with 16 bases between the two germline ends. The CDR3 has 16 amino acids. Germline lookup yields CDR1 SGHTA and CDR2 FQGNSA. CDR3 nucleotides: TGTGCCAGCAGCTTCTGTCGAGCGGACTATAAAAACATTCAGTACTTC. It is translated as CASSFCRADYKNIQYF.

The sample holds many counts of this clonotype. The chain couples TRBV12-5 to TRBJ2-1, with 12 nucleotides matching TRBD2. The germline V gene has CDR1 LGHNT and CDR2 FRNRAP. Trimming removed 0 bases from V and 0 bases from J; junction bases left unmatched: 9. This CDR3 has 20 residues. The CDR3 coding sequence is TGTGCTAGTGGTTTGGTGGTCCCTCTAGCGGGGGGGAGCTCCTACAATGAGCAGTTCTTC. Translated, it gives CASGLVVPLAGGSSYNEQFF. The full variable domain, with the rest looked up from reference TRBV12-5 and TRBJ2-1, is DARVTQTPRHKVTEMGQEVTMRCQPILGHNTVFWYRQTMMQGLELLAYFRNRAPLDDSGMPKDRFSAEMPDATLATLKIQPSEPRDSAVYFCASGLVVPLAGGSSYNEQFFGPGTRLTVL.

The table lists this clonotype with many counts. J is TRBJ2-1 and V is TRBV6-2 or TRBV6-3; 14 positions match TRBD2. Germline CDR1 reads MNHEY; CDR2 reads SVGEGT. The CDR3 covers 18 residues. V shed 4 bases and J 4 bases; nucleotides not matched to a gene: 9. The CDR3 here is CASSWMGLAGVLYNEQFF. The CDR3 nucleotides are TGTGCCAGCAGTTGGATGGGACTAGCGGGGGTACTATACAATGAGCAGTTCTTC.

The chain links TRBV12-3 or TRBV12-4 to TRBJ1-6; weak D call: TRBD1 (5 bases). The ends were cut back, 4 bases at V and 8 bases at J, with 9 bases in the middle. The CDR3 extends over 13 amino acids. This chain's CDR3 is CASSYGAHSPLHF. CDR3 DNA: TGTGCCAGCAGTTATGGGGCCCATTCACCCCTCCACTTT.

V is TRBV6-1 and J is TRBJ1-2; D is perhaps TRBD1 (5 bases). From germline, CDR1 is MNHNS and CDR2 SASEGT. The CDR3 loop spans 9 amino acids. In DNA, the CDR3 is TGTGCGGGGGGGGGTGGCTACACCTTC. Residues: CAGGGGYTF.